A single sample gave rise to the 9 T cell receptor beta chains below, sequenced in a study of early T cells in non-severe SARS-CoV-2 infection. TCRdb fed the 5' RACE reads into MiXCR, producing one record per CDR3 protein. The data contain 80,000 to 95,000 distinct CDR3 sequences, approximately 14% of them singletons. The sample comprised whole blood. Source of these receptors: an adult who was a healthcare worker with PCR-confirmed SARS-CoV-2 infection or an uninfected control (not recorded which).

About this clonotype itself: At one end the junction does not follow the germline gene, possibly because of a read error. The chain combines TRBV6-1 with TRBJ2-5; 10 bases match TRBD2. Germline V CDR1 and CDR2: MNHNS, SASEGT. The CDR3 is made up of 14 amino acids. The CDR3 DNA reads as TGTGCCAGCAGCGAAGGGACTAGCGCAGAGACCCAGTACTTC. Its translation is CASSEGTSAETQYF.

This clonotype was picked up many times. The CDR3 region has the DNA TGTGCCAGCAGTTACCGCGGGACTCTCACCGGGGAGCTGTTTTTT. Its translation: CASSYRGTLTGELFF. The chain carries TRBV6-2 or TRBV6-3 and TRBJ2-2; D may be TRBD2 (6 bases). Deletions cut 2 bases from V and 4 bases from J, with 11 bases between. This CDR3 has 15 amino acids. Looked up from germline, CDR1 is MNHEY and CDR2 is SVGEGT.

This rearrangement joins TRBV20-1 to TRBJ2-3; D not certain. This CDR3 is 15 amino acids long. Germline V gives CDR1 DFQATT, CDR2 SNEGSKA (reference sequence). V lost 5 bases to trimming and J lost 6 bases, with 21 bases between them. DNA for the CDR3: TGCAGTGCTCACAAAGGGTGGGGAACTCGCGATACGCAGTATTTT. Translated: CSAHKGWGTRDTQYF.

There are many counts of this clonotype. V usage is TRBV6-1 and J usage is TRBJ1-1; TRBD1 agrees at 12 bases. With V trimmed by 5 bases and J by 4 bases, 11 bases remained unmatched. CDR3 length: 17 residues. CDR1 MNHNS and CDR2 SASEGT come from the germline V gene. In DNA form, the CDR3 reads TGTGCCAGCAGTTACCGGGACAGGGGGCGAGCGAGCACTGAAGCTTTCTTT. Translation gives CASSYRDRGRASTEAFF.

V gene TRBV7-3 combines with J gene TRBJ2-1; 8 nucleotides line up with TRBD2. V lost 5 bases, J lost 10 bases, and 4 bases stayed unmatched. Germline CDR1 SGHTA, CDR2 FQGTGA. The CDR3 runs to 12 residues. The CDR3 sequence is CASSQERGEQFF. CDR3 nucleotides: TGTGCCAGCAGCCAGGAGCGGGGGGAGCAGTTCTTC.

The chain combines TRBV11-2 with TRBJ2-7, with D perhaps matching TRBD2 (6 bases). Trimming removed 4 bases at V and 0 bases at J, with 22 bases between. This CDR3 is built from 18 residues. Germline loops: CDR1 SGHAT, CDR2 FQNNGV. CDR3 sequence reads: CASSSKGPYRGSSYEQYV. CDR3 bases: TGTGCCAGCAGCTCTAAGGGGCCGTATCGGGGGAGCTCCTACGAGCAGTACGTC.

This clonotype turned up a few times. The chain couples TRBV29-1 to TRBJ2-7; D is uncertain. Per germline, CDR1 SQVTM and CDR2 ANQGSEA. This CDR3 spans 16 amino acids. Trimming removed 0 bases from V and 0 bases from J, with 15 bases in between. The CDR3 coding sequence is TGCAGCGTTGAAGATAAAGGAAGCCAGACCTCCTACGAGCAGTACGTC. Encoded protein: CSVEDKGSQTSYEQYV.

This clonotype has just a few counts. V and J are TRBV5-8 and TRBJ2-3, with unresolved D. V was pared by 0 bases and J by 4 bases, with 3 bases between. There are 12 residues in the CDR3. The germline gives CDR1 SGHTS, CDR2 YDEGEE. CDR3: CASSLVPDTQYF. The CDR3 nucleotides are TGTGCCAGCAGCTTGGTACCAGATACGCAGTATTTT.

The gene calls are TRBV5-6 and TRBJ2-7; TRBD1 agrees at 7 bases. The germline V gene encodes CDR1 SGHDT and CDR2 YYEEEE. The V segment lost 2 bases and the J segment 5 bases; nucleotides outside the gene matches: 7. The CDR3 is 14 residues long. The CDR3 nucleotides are TGTGCCAGCAGCTTATACAACAGGGGCCACGAGCAGTACGTC. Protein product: CASSLYNRGHEQYV.